Sequencing of this T cell receptor (beta chain) was carried out in a study of cytomegalovirus exposure and HLA in healthy donors. Overall study: HLA-typed donors were the source of approximately 88 million unique TCRs, which an early data release held.

This PCR relied on a set of 60 Vbeta primers and 13 Jbeta primers. Clones were sequenced by immunoSEQ multiplex PCR, and TCRdb holds only the in-frame ones, with some missing. The repertoire includes around 150,000 clones, 60% to 80% of them detected once, and 4.5% to 5% sits in the top ten. From germline, CDR1 is SGHVS and CDR2 FQNEAQ. The CDR3 sequence is 16 residues long. V gave up 5 bases and J gave up 0 bases, with 15 bases separating them. The chain has TRBV7-8 and TRBJ2-3, with a weak D call TRBD2 (5 bases). Sample: PBMCs. This clonotype originated in a young man in good health and CMV-seropositive. The CDR3 bases are TGTGCCAGCAGCCTTGAGGGTTTGAGCAGCACAGATACGCAGTATTTT. Translation: CASSLEGLSSTDTQYF.